This T cell receptor (beta chain) originates from a study of response to subunit inactivated influenza vaccine. Study-wide findings and caveats: New T cells are recruited in small numbers by each seasonal influenza vaccination, according to the authors' suggestion.

TCRdb re-called the RT-PCR reads through MiXCR, storing one row per CDR3 protein. This table has 650,000 or so distinct CDR3 sequences, approximately 14% appearing once. About this clonotype: What it recognizes is unknown.

Germline V lookup: CDR1 SGHTA, CDR2 FQGTGA. The CDR3 is made up of 14 amino acids. J lost 6 bases, V lost 1 base, and 3 bases had no gene match. This rearrangement joins TRBV7-3 to TRBJ2-1; 7 positions match TRBD2. This sequence originates from a man aged 50 to 59 who received an inactivated influenza vaccine. The sequences come from PBMCs from blood, collected 14 to 15 days before vaccination. As DNA, the CDR3 is TGTGCCAGCAGCTTAATGACTAGCCCCAATGAGCAGTTCTTC. Its translation: CASSLMTSPNEQFF.